The 27 T cell receptor beta chains given below trace back to one sample, sequenced in a study of regulatory T cells in long-lasting Graves disease. As to time point: persistent/refractory GD, antithyroid drugs over 5 years with positive TRAb. From PBMCs, RNA was extracted and then used to make the TCR library. Both iRepertoire HTBI primers and Arm-PCR of CDR3 regions were used to build the TCR beta libraries. TCRdb re-derived calls from the multiplex PCR reads in MiXCR, one entry per CDR3 protein. The table has about 340,000 distinct CDR3 sequences, 15% to 20% seen once. The sequences come from peripheral blood mononuclear cells (PBMCs), collected when the disease was refractory, from a patient treated with antithyroid drugs. The receptors shown here come from a female donor with Graves disease.

This clonotype was detected once. This rearrangement joins TRBV15 to TRBJ1-3; no definite D call. Germline V gene sequence: CDR1 LNHNV, CDR2 YYDKDF (reference sequence). Trimming cost V 2 bases and J 8 bases, with 7 bases left between them. The CDR3 contains 12 residues. The CDR3 protein is CATSRRADTIYF. DNA of the CDR3: TGTGCCACCAGCAGAAGGGCGGACACCATATATTTT. The full variable domain, in which reference TRBV15 and TRBJ1-3 provide the parts outside the CDR3, is DAMVIQNPRYQVTQFGKPVTLSCSQTLNHNVMYWYQQKSSQAPKLLFHYYDKDFNNEADTPDNFQSRRPNTSFCFLDIRSPGLGDTAMYLCATSRRADTIYFGEGSWLTVV.

The chain employs TRBV5-1 and TRBJ1-3; the match to TRBD1 covers 11 bases. Germline CDR1 is SGHRS and CDR2 is YFSETQ. V dropped 2 bases and J dropped 7; count of bases not matched to a gene: 2. The CDR3 spans 14 residues. This chain's CDR3 is CASSFGQGANTIYF. CDR3 bases: TGCGCCAGCAGCTTCGGACAGGGGGCGAACACCATATATTTT. Full variable domain (remainder filled in from reference TRBV5-1 and TRBJ1-3): KAGVTQTPRYLIKTRGQQVTLSCSPISGHRSVSWYQQTPGQGLQFLFEYFSETQRNKGNFPGRFSGRQFSNSRSEMNVSTLELGDSALYLCASSFGQGANTIYFGEGSWLTVV.

Regarding this clonotype: A much more abundant neighbour one base away suggests this may be a read error. The V and J genes are TRBV2 and TRBJ1-5; D gene ambiguous. Germline values: CDR1 SNHLY, CDR2 FYNNEI. The length of the CDR3 is 16 residues. Trimming left V 7 bases short and J 4 bases short, with 20 bases between. This CDR3 is CASTEGGGGWNQPQHF. CDR3 nucleotide sequence: TGTGCCAGCACCGAAGGCGGCGGCGGATGGAATCAGCCCCAGCATTTT.

This clonotype was seen at least ten times. The gene calls are TRBV24-1 and TRBJ2-2; 11 nucleotides align to TRBD2. Germline V gene lookup returns CDR1 KGHDR and CDR2 SFDVKD. The J segment lost 5 bases and the V segment lost 9 bases, leaving 4 bases of the junction unmatched. This CDR3 is built from 14 residues. The CDR3 reads CATGLAGGTGELFF. CDR3 DNA: TGTGCCACCGGGCTAGCGGGAGGAACCGGGGAGCTGTTTTTT.

The CDR3 spells CASSQGGLRNQPQHF. CDR3 nucleotide sequence: TGCGCCAGCAGCCAAGGTGGACTTCGCAATCAGCCCCAGCATTTT. The rearrangement joins TRBV4-1 to TRBJ1-5; D is ambiguous. Germline CDR1 is MGHRA and CDR2 is YSYEKL. The ends were cut back, 1 base at V and 2 bases at J, with 9 bases in the middle. The CDR3 length is 15 residues.

In its sample, this clonotype was seen many times. J is TRBJ1-4 and V is TRBV12-3 or TRBV12-4; 7 bases agree with TRBD1. The CDR3 has 14 amino acids. J lost 5 bases, V lost 6 bases, and 6 bases had no gene match. The CDR3 sequence is CASSPGQSNEKLFF. CDR3 nucleotide sequence: TGTGCCAGCAGCCCGGGACAGTCAAATGAAAAACTGTTTTTT.

The chain recombines TRBV6-5 with TRBJ2-4, with D tentatively TRBD2 (7 bases). Looked up from germline, CDR1 is MNHEY and CDR2 is SVGAGI. V lost 0 bases to trimming and J lost 1 base, with 22 bases between them. The CDR3 totals 20 residues. CDR3: CASSYSRGGRGSGAKNIQYF. The CDR3 DNA follows: TGTGCCAGCAGTTACTCGAGGGGAGGGAGGGGGAGCGGGGCCAAAAACATTCAGTACTTC.

This clonotype has a count of ten or more. This rearrangement joins TRBV7-2 to TRBJ1-2; D not resolved. Germline V gene sequence: CDR1 SGHTA, CDR2 FQGNSA. The CDR3 spans 15 residues. Trimming removed 5 bases at V and 2 bases at J, with 15 bases between. The CDR3 loop reads CASSPVRSGNYGYTF. CDR3 nucleotide sequence: TGTGCCAGCAGCCCTGTACGGTCTGGCAACTATGGCTACACCTTC. Using reference TRBV7-2 and TRBJ1-2 for the parts outside the CDR3, the full variable domain is GAGVSQSPSNKVTEKGKDVELRCDPISGHTALYWYRQSLGQGLEFLIYFQGNSAPDKSGLPSDRFSAERTGGSVSTLTIQRTQQEDSAVYLCASSPVRSGNYGYTFGSGTRLTVV.

V and J are TRBV6-1 and TRBJ1-5; TRBD1 matches at 7 bases. Losses at the gene ends were 9 bases for V and 5 bases for J; bases not matched to a gene: 10. The germline CDR1 and CDR2 sequences are MNHNS and SASEGT. The CDR3 extends over 14 amino acids. CDR3 sequence (DNA): TGTGCCAGTGAACGAGGGAGGGGGCATCAGCCCCAGCATTTT. Its translation: CASERGRGHQPQHF.

The chain combines TRBV20-1 with TRBJ2-5; 8 nucleotides match TRBD2. This CDR3 region has 13 residues. V shed 3 bases, J shed 5 bases, and the junction held 5 bases outside the gene matches. Per germline, CDR1 DFQATT and CDR2 SNEGSKA (reference sequence). CDR3 in amino acids: CSARALAEETQYF. CDR3 bases: TGCAGTGCTAGGGCACTAGCGGAGGAGACCCAGTACTTC.

The V gene is TRBV28, the J gene TRBJ2-7; D may be TRBD2 (7 bases). Per germline, CDR1 MDHEN and CDR2 SYDVKM. CDR3 length equals 16 residues. Trimming cost V 9 bases and J 4 bases, with 25 bases left between them. The CDR3 DNA reads as TGTGCCAGTAAGAACCCTAACATGGCGGGGGCTTACGAGCAGTACTTC. Translation gives CASKNPNMAGAYEQYF.

The chain employs TRBV3-1 and TRBJ1-6; 7 bases agree with TRBD1. The CDR3 has 14 residues. Trimming cost V 5 bases and J 6 bases; bases outside gene matches: 4. Germline lookup yields CDR1 LGHDT and CDR2 YNNKEL (reference sequence). The CDR3 DNA is TGTGCCAGCAGCTGGGACAGCTTTAATTCACCCCTCCACTTT. It yields the protein CASSWDSFNSPLHF.

This clonotype was detected many times. The chain has TRBV18 and TRBJ1-1, with D uncertain. The CDR3 covers 14 residues. CDR1 is KGHSH, CDR2 LQKENI, per germline. The V end lost 3 bases, the J end lost 4 bases, and 12 bases lay between the germline ends. The CDR3 sequence is CASSPESAGTEAFF. The CDR3 DNA follows: TGTGCCAGCTCACCCGAGTCCGCGGGCACTGAAGCTTTCTTT.

This clonotype turned up a few times. Possible read error: a much larger clone is one base away. The J gene is TRBJ1-5, the V gene TRBV2; 7 bases are a match to TRBD1. The germline V gene has CDR1 SNHLY and CDR2 FYNNEI. The CDR3 spans 15 residues. The CDR3 spells CASSDEGQAHQPRHF. CDR3 bases: TGTGCCAGCAGTGACGAAGGACAGGCGCATCAGCCCCGGCATTTT. Looking up the rest from reference TRBV2 and TRBJ1-5 gives the full variable domain: EPEVTQTPSHQVTQMGQEVILRCVPISNHLYFYWYRQILGQKVEFLVSFYNNEISEKSEIFDDQFSVERPDGSNFTLKIRSTKLEDSAMYFCASSDEGQAHQPRHFGDGTRLSIL.

J is TRBJ2-2 and V is TRBV7-6, with D possibly being TRBD2 (6 bases). Germline V gene lookup returns CDR1 SGHVS and CDR2 FNYEAQ. The CDR3 is 17 amino acids. Trimming cost V 1 base and J 7 bases, with 19 bases left between them. The CDR3 is CASSLEAAAEGGGELFF. The CDR3, as DNA: TGTGCCAGCAGCTTAGAGGCCGCCGCGGAGGGTGGCGGGGAGCTGTTTTTT.

This clonotype appeared many times. The chain joins TRBV5-1 to TRBJ1-2; D is uncertain. Germline CDR1 is SGHRS and CDR2 is YFSETQ. The V end was cut by 4 bases, the J end by 3 bases, with 10 bases between. This CDR3 comprises 13 residues. CDR3 in DNA: TGCGCCAGCAGCCCAAGTACCCACTATGGCTACACCTTC. Protein product: CASSPSTHYGYTF.

This clonotype has ten or more counts. The chain recombines TRBV7-2 with TRBJ2-7, with 13 bases matching TRBD2. Germline CDR1 reads SGHTA; CDR2 reads FQGNSA. Germline trimming cut 1 base from V and 5 bases from J; bases unmatched to any gene: 2. This CDR3 comprises 15 residues. Here the CDR3 reads CASSLGGLAGDEQYF. Here the CDR3 DNA reads TGTGCCAGCAGCTTAGGTGGACTAGCGGGGGACGAGCAGTACTTC.

Turning to this clonotype: Since a much larger clone is just one base distant, this may be a read error. The chain recombines TRBV6-1 with TRBJ2-5; D is perhaps TRBD2 (5 bases). CDR3 size: 15 residues. Germline V gene sequence: CDR1 MNHNS, CDR2 SASEGT. The CDR3 DNA sequence: TGTGCCTGCAGCGAGGGTTTACCACTCGGGGAGACCCAGTACTTC. The encoded protein is CACSEGLPLGETQYF.

A few counts support this clonotype. This chain joins TRBV27 and TRBJ1-6; D possibly corresponds to TRBD1 (6 bases). V gave up 6 bases and J gave up 13 bases, with 19 bases separating them. The CDR3 consists of 14 residues. Germline loops: CDR1 MNHEY, CDR2 SMNVEV (reference sequence). The chain's CDR3 is CASSRTGSGWPLHF. CDR3 bases: TGTGCCAGCAGCCGCACAGGGTCCGGTTGGCCCCTCCACTTT.

The V gene is TRBV29-1, the J gene TRBJ2-2; 7 bases are shared with TRBD1. CDR3 size: 12 residues. The trim removed 4 bases at V and 8 bases at J, leaving 4 bases unmatched. CDR1 is SQVTM, CDR2 ANQGSEA, per germline. The CDR3, as DNA: TGCAGCGTTGTAGGGGGCGGGGGGGAGCTGTTTTTT. Encoded protein: CSVVGGGGELFF.

This clonotype occurred many times. The chain links TRBV6-1 to TRBJ2-7; no reliable D call. This CDR3 has 14 amino acids. Germline CDR1 MNHNS, CDR2 SASEGT. V gave up 6 bases and J gave up 3 bases, with 15 bases separating them. CDR3 in amino acids: CASRWITQHYEQYF. CDR3 DNA: TGTGCCAGCAGATGGATAACGCAACACTACGAGCAGTACTTC.

This clonotype was seen at least ten times. The rearrangement links TRBV7-8 to TRBJ2-7; D not certain. CDR1 SGHVS and CDR2 FQNEAQ come from the germline V gene. V was cut by 1 base and J by 0 bases, with 7 bases left in between. CDR3 length equals 14 residues. The DNA of the CDR3 is TGTGCCAGCAGCTTAGAACCCTCCTCCTACGAGCAGTACTTC. It codes for CASSLEPSSYEQYF. The full variable domain, completed using reference TRBV7-8 and TRBJ2-7, is GAGVSQSPRYKVAKRGQDVALRCDPISGHVSLFWYQQALGQGPEFLTYFQNEAQLDKSGLPSDRFFAERPEGSVSTLKIQRTQQEDSAVYLCASSLEPSSYEQYFGPGTRLTVT.

Ten or more counts support this clonotype. Here the CDR3 reads CSVRQGLNYEQYF. CDR3 DNA: TGCAGCGTTCGGCAGGGCCTGAACTACGAGCAGTACTTC. V gene TRBV29-1 combines with J gene TRBJ2-7, with D perhaps matching TRBD1 (5 bases). Germline assignment: CDR1 SQVTM and CDR2 ANQGSEA. Trimming left V 5 bases short and J 3 bases short, with 14 bases between. The CDR3 runs 13 residues.

In nucleotides, the CDR3 is TGTGCCAGCAGTCCCTCACATGGCTACACCTTC. Its translation is CASSPSHGYTF. V is TRBV6-1 and J is TRBJ1-2, with D unresolved. The germline V and J ends were trimmed by 5 bases and 6 bases, with 7 bases remaining between them. This CDR3 has 11 residues. Germline CDR1 MNHNS, CDR2 SASEGT.

This clonotype was recorded many times. The chain uses TRBV20-1 and TRBJ2-7; D tentatively fits TRBD1 or TRBD2 (5 bases each). The CDR3 has 11 residues. Trimming removed 5 bases at V and 4 bases at J, with 9 bases between. Germline V gene data show CDR1 as DFQATT and CDR2 as SNEGSKA (reference sequence). The CDR3 protein is CSAVEGYEQYF. The CDR3 DNA follows: TGCAGTGCTGTAGAGGGGTACGAGCAGTACTTC.

This clonotype was seen repeatedly, ten times or more. V gene TRBV12-3 or TRBV12-4 combines with J gene TRBJ2-7; possibly TRBD1 for D (6 bases). V dropped 7 bases and J dropped 6 bases, with 13 bases sitting between them. The CDR3 consists of 12 residues. As DNA, the CDR3 is TGTGCCAGCACCAAGGGGGTAAGCGAGCAGTACTTC. It translates to CASTKGVSEQYF.

This clonotype was found a few times. The chain carries TRBV30 and TRBJ1-1; D gene unclear. Per germline, CDR1 GTSNPN and CDR2 SVGIG (reference sequence). The ends were cut back, 5 bases at V and 0 bases at J, with 13 bases in the middle. CDR3 length equals 14 residues. DNA for the CDR3: TGTGCCTGGGTTCGCGGCAGCATGAACACTGAAGCTTTCTTT. Translated, it gives CAWVRGSMNTEAFF.